These 28 T cell receptor beta chains came from one sample sequenced in a study of control samples from healthy donors and cancer patients. This table comes from immunoSEQ multiplex PCR, and its TCRdb copy is limited to in-frame clones, with some not included. The table shows more than 120,000 clones, with more than 90% occurring only once. The sequencing input was blood. Receptor source: a man in his thirties or forties in good health.

J is TRBJ1-1 and V is TRBV11-1, with 7 bases identical to TRBD1. V lost 1 base to trimming and J lost 7 bases; unmatched junction nucleotides: 6. The CDR3 loop spans 14 amino acids. Germline V gene data show CDR1 as SGHAT and CDR2 as FQDESV (reference sequence). The DNA of the CDR3 is TGTGCCAGCAGCTTAGAGGGGGCAGGGTATGAAGCTTTCTTT. The encoded protein is CASSLEGAGYEAFF. The entire variable domain, with the rest obtained from reference TRBV11-1 and TRBJ1-1, is as follows: EAEVAQSPRYKITEKSQAVAFWCDPISGHATLYWYRQILGQGPELLVQFQDESVVDDSQLPKDRFSAERLKGVDSTLKIQPAELGDSAMYLCASSLEGAGYEAFFGQGTRLTVV.

The chain links TRBV19 to TRBJ2-7; 7 bases align to TRBD2. Per germline, CDR1 LNHDA and CDR2 SQIVND (reference sequence). The CDR3 runs to 14 residues. V lost 3 bases, J lost 1 base, and 3 bases stayed unmatched. CDR3 coding DNA: TGTGCCAGTAGTATCCCGGGGGGATCCTACGAGCAGTACTTC. It codes for CASSIPGGSYEQYF.

V gene TRBV9 combines with J gene TRBJ2-2, with 8 bases fitting TRBD1. Per germline, CDR1 SGDLS and CDR2 YYNGEE. The junction had 5 bases not matched to a gene; V was cut back by 0 bases and J by 4 bases. This CDR3 is built from 16 residues. The CDR3 is CASSVATGGSTGELFF. CDR3 bases: TGTGCCAGCAGCGTAGCTACAGGGGGATCCACCGGGGAGCTGTTTTTT.

The rearrangement links TRBV5-1 to TRBJ2-1, with 12 nucleotides matching TRBD2. The J segment lost 9 bases and the V segment lost 1 base, leaving 11 bases of the junction unmatched. The CDR3 covers 17 residues. Germline V lookup: CDR1 SGHRS, CDR2 YFSETQ. This CDR3 is CASSLWASGGAVTEQFF. The CDR3 bases are TGCGCCAGCAGCTTGTGGGCTAGCGGGGGGGCCGTTACTGAGCAGTTCTTC.

V and J are TRBV7-8 and TRBJ1-4; no clear D gene. Trimming removed 5 bases from V and 4 bases from J, with 11 bases in between. The CDR3 runs 14 residues. Germline CDR1 reads SGHVS; CDR2 reads FQNEAQ. The CDR3 region is CASSLGGVNEKLFF. In DNA, the CDR3 is TGTGCCAGCAGCCTAGGTGGGGTTAATGAAAAACTGTTTTTT.

This clone has just a few counts. This chain joins TRBV19 and TRBJ1-6; weak D call: TRBD1 (5 bases). This CDR3 region has 15 residues. Germline CDR1 reads LNHDA; CDR2 reads SQIVND (reference sequence). V was shortened by 3 bases and J by 8 bases, with 14 bases between the two germline ends. The CDR3 sequence is CASSISGNHHSPLHF. The CDR3 nucleotides read TGTGCCAGTAGTATTTCAGGGAATCATCATTCACCCCTCCACTTT. The complete variable domain, with remaining parts taken from reference TRBV19 and TRBJ1-6, reads DGGITQSPKYLFRKEGQNVTLSCEQNLNHDAMYWYRQDPGQGLRLIYYSQIVNDFQKGDIAEGYSVSREKKESFPLTVTSAQKNPTAFYLCASSISGNHHSPLHFGNGTRLTVT.

The chain couples TRBV7-9 to TRBJ2-7; D remains unclear. Germline CDR1 and CDR2: SEHNR and FQNEAQ (reference sequence). The CDR3 is 14 residues long. The germline V and J ends were trimmed by 5 bases and 2 bases, with 13 bases remaining between them. CDR3 region: CASSLPGKPYEQYF. CDR3 DNA: TGTGCCAGCAGCCTGCCTGGGAAGCCCTACGAGCAGTACTTC. Complete variable domain (other parts from reference TRBV7-9 and TRBJ2-7): DTGVSQNPRHKITKRGQNVTFRCDPISEHNRLYWYRQTLGQGPEFLTYFQNEAQLEKSRLLSDRFSAERPKGSFSTLEIQRTEQGDSAMYLCASSLPGKPYEQYFGPGTRLTVT.

This clone was observed a few times. The chain's CDR3 is CASSLRGVGEAFF. The CDR3 DNA is TGTGCCAGCAGCTTAAGGGGGGTAGGTGAAGCTTTCTTT. The chain couples TRBV11-1 to TRBJ1-1, with D perhaps TRBD1 (6 bases). Looked up from germline, CDR1 is SGHAT and CDR2 is FQDESV (reference sequence). This CDR3 contains 13 residues. V was shortened by 2 bases and J by 7 bases, with 11 bases between the two germline ends.

The chain joins TRBV28 to TRBJ1-2, with D perhaps matching TRBD1 (6 bases). Germline CDR1 is MDHEN and CDR2 is SYDVKM. V dropped 6 bases and J dropped 0 bases, with 20 bases sitting between them. The CDR3 has 17 amino acids. The CDR3, as DNA: TGTGCCAGCAGGGGGGCGGACACGCCAAATACTAACTATGGCTACACCTTC. Amino acid sequence: CASRGADTPNTNYGYTF.

The V and J genes are TRBV12-5 and TRBJ1-2, with D maybe TRBD1 (6 bases). The germline V gene has CDR1 LGHNT and CDR2 FRNRAP. V was cut by 6 bases and J by 4 bases, with 15 bases left in between. This CDR3 is 14 amino acids long. The CDR3 sequence: CASGQGGGGYGYTF. DNA for the CDR3: TGTGCTAGTGGCCAGGGAGGGGGAGGCTATGGCTACACCTTC.

The chain uses TRBV7-7 and TRBJ2-7, with D unclear. The CDR3 extends over 15 amino acids. Trimming cost V 5 bases and J 5 bases, with 19 bases left between them. Germline CDR1 SSHAT, CDR2 FNYEAQ (reference sequence). CDR3 residues: CASSRNPGSVDEQYF. The CDR3 DNA sequence: TGTGCCAGCAGCCGAAATCCCGGGTCCGTTGACGAGCAGTACTTC.

The rearrangement links TRBV6-2 or TRBV6-3 to TRBJ2-1; tentative D call: TRBD1 (6 bases). CDR1 and CDR2 from the germline V gene are MNHEY and SVGEGT. Trimming pared 2 bases from V and 0 bases from J, leaving 11 bases between. This CDR3 is built from 16 residues. DNA of the CDR3: TGTGCCAGCAGTTACAACAGGGCCAGCTCCTACAATGAGCAGTTCTTC. This translates into CASSYNRASSYNEQFF.

The chain is built from TRBV2 and TRBJ1-6; D ambiguous. This CDR3 is 14 amino acids long. Germline CDR1 reads SNHLY; CDR2 reads FYNNEI. V lost 5 bases and J lost 5, with 10 bases in between. The CDR3 nucleotides are TGTGCCAGCAGTAGGCAGGTTAATAATTCACCCCTCCACTTT. This codes for CASSRQVNNSPLHF.

The gene calls are TRBV3-1 (or the pseudogene TRBV3-2) and TRBJ1-6; D possibly corresponds to TRBD1 (6 bases). Trimming cost V 1 base and J 8 bases, with 15 bases left between them. The CDR3 totals 16 residues. CDR1 and CDR2 (germline): LGHDT, YNNKEL (reference sequence). CDR3 in amino acids: CASSQGGAGADSPLHF. CDR3 sequence (DNA): TGTGCCAGCAGCCAAGGTGGCGCAGGGGCGGATTCACCCCTCCACTTT.

This clone showed up just a few times. The rearrangement links TRBV19 to TRBJ2-7; TRBD1 agrees at 8 bases. The CDR3 covers 15 residues. J was trimmed by 2 bases and V by 8 bases; bases with no gene match: 11. Germline V gives CDR1 LNHDA, CDR2 SQIVND (reference sequence). CDR3 bases: TGTGCCAGTTCCCGACAGGGGACAGGCCCCTACGAGCAGTACTTC. Amino acids: CASSRQGTGPYEQYF.

The rearrangement uses TRBV5-6 and TRBJ1-2, with D unclear. This CDR3 contains 15 residues. Germline CDR1 SGHDT, CDR2 YYEEEE. Trimming removed 0 bases from V and 3 bases from J, with 12 bases in between. DNA of the CDR3: TGTGCCAGCAGCTTGGGCGGCCCGGGAGACTATGGCTACACCTTC. It codes for CASSLGGPGDYGYTF.

The chain carries TRBV4-1 and TRBJ2-1; 10 positions match TRBD2. This CDR3 is built from 17 residues. V dropped 1 base and J dropped 1; count of bases not matched to a gene: 4. Germline assignment: CDR1 MGHRA and CDR2 YSYEKL. CDR3 sequence: CASSQGTSGVSYNEQFF. The CDR3 DNA sequence: TGCGCCAGCAGCCAAGGAACTAGCGGGGTATCCTACAATGAGCAGTTCTTC.

The J gene is TRBJ1-1, the V gene TRBV19; TRBD1 aligns across 9 bases. The CDR3 covers 18 residues. CDR1 and CDR2 from the germline V gene are LNHDA and SQIVND (reference sequence). Trimming removed 5 bases from V and 2 bases from J; junction bases left unmatched: 15. The CDR3 spells CASSPKTGGILGNTEAFF. The CDR3 DNA is TGTGCCAGTAGTCCGAAGACAGGGGGGATTTTGGGAAACACTGAAGCTTTCTTT.

The chain is built from TRBV7-9 and TRBJ2-7; 13 bases map to TRBD2. CDR1 and CDR2 from the germline V gene are SEHNR and FQNEAQ (reference sequence). The CDR3 extends over 16 amino acids. V lost 4 bases, J lost 3 bases, and 6 bases stayed unmatched. CDR3 nucleotide sequence: TGTGCCAGCAGCTACCCGACTAGCGGGGGGTTCTACGAGCAGTACTTC. It codes for CASSYPTSGGFYEQYF.

The chain couples TRBV7-6 to TRBJ1-4, with D possibly TRBD1 on 6 matching bases. Germline CDR1 and CDR2: SGHVS and FNYEAQ. This CDR3 region has 17 residues. V was cut by 2 bases and J by 0 bases, with 13 bases left in between. Here the CDR3 DNA reads TGTGCCAGCAGCTTACTGGGAACAGGGCCAACTAATGAAAAACTGTTTTTT. Translation gives CASSLLGTGPTNEKLFF. Variable domain in full (rest from reference TRBV7-6 and TRBJ1-4): GAGVSQSPRYKVTKRGQDVALRCDPISGHVSLYWYRQALGQGPEFLTYFNYEAQQDKSGLPNDRFSAERPEGSISTLTIQRTEQRDSAMYRCASSLLGTGPTNEKLFFGSGTQLSVL.

V is TRBV3-1 (or the pseudogene TRBV3-2) and J is TRBJ1-3; TRBD1 matches 8 bases. Germline CDR1 and CDR2: LGHDT and YNNKEL (reference sequence). This CDR3 is built from 16 residues. Trimming removed 1 base from V and 0 bases from J; junction bases left unmatched: 2. For the CDR3, the DNA is TGTGCCAGCAGCCAAGGACAGGGGTTCTCTGGAAACACCATATATTTT. Its translation: CASSQGQGFSGNTIYF.

V gene TRBV12-3 or TRBV12-4 combines with J gene TRBJ1-1, with TRBD1 as a possible D gene (5 bases). The CDR3 runs to 13 residues. Between the trimmed V and J ends, which lost 7 bases and 1 base, there was a span of 10 bases. The CDR3 sequence: CASTQGPNTEAFF. The CDR3 DNA is TGTGCCAGCACCCAGGGCCCGAACACTGAAGCTTTCTTT.

CDR3 DNA: TGCGCCAGCAGCGGGCGACAGACCTTAAGCTCCTACGAGCAGTACTTC. Encoded protein: CASSGRQTLSSYEQYF. The chain has TRBV5-1 and TRBJ2-7, with TRBD1 as a possible D gene (5 bases). Trimming cost V 4 bases and J 0 bases, with 17 bases left between them. The CDR3 is 16 amino acids. Germline V gene data show CDR1 as SGHRS and CDR2 as YFSETQ.

The rearrangement joins TRBV9 to TRBJ1-2, with unresolved D. Looked up from germline, CDR1 is SGDLS and CDR2 is YYNGEE. CDR3 size: 14 residues. The V end was cut by 1 base, the J end by 6 bases, with 13 bases between. In DNA, the CDR3 is TGTGCCAGCAGCGTAAGGGTTGGCAGGCATGGCTACACCTTC. This encodes CASSVRVGRHGYTF.

The sample holds one count of this clone. CDR3 loop: CASSFGLDPDTQYF. The CDR3 DNA reads as TGTGCCAGCAGCTTCGGACTAGATCCAGATACGCAGTATTTT. This chain connects TRBV5-4 to TRBJ2-3, with 7 bases lining up with TRBD2. Germline V gene lookup returns CDR1 SGHNT and CDR2 YYREEE (reference sequence). Losses at the gene ends were 2 bases for V and 4 bases for J; bases not matched to a gene: 4. This CDR3 spans 14 amino acids.

The chain is built from TRBV6-6 and TRBJ2-7, with a tentative D call TRBD2 (7 bases). V lost 8 bases to trimming and J lost 2 bases, with 13 bases between them. CDR3 length: 13 amino acids. Per germline, CDR1 MNHNY and CDR2 SVGAGI (reference sequence). Here the CDR3 DNA reads TGTGCCAGCCAGAGGGGGGGGACCTACGAGCAGTACTTC. Translated: CASQRGGTYEQYF.

The sample holds one count of this clone. This chain connects TRBV24-1 to TRBJ1-2; 11 positions agree with TRBD1. This CDR3 is 16 amino acids long. Unmatched junction bases numbered 7, after V lost 4 bases and J lost 4 bases. Per germline, CDR1 KGHDR and CDR2 SFDVKD. In nucleotides, the CDR3 is TGTGCCACCAGTGAGGGTGGGACAGGGGGAGTCTATGGCTACACCTTC. This encodes CATSEGGTGGVYGYTF.

The chain links TRBV9 to TRBJ2-1, with D uncertain. Trimming took 0 bases from V and 4 from J, leaving 5 bases between them. Germline values: CDR1 SGDLS, CDR2 YYNGEE. The CDR3 sequence is 13 residues long. The CDR3 region is CASSVAEYNEQFF. CDR3 sequence (DNA): TGTGCCAGCAGCGTAGCTGAATACAATGAGCAGTTCTTC.